Presented here are 10 T cell receptor beta chains from one specimen sequenced in a study of blood T cells in healthy people across ages. A second about 7 to 11 cycle PCR used barcoded and J-beta primers. Via MiXCR, TCRdb re-called the 5' RACE reads, giving one row per CDR3 protein. Of about 1.8 million distinct CDR3 sequences in the sample, roughly 50% are singletons; the top ten hold roughly 2.1%. Sequencing used blood. Source of these receptors: a woman between 40 and 50 years old in good health.

V and J are TRBV12-3 or TRBV12-4 and TRBJ1-2; D unresolved. V lost 5 bases and J lost 0, with 13 bases in between. CDR3 length: 15 residues. The CDR3 loop is CASSPTHRSNYGYTF. CDR3 nucleotides: TGTGCCAGCAGTCCGACGCACAGATCTAACTATGGCTACACCTTC.

The genes are TRBV5-1 and TRBJ2-2, with 8 bases identical to TRBD1. In germline, CDR1 is SGHRS, CDR2 YFSETQ. After removal of 4 bases from V and 0 bases from J, the junction contained 5 bases not matched to a gene. The CDR3 loop spans 16 amino acids. CDR3 residues: CASSMTGVSNTGELFF. CDR3 nucleotide sequence: TGCGCCAGCAGCATGACAGGGGTTTCGAACACCGGGGAGCTGTTTTTT.

This clonotype was seen once. V and J are TRBV20-1 and TRBJ2-1; no clear D. CDR3 size: 12 residues. V lost 6 bases and J 9 bases, leaving 15 bases between the germline ends. Germline V gives CDR1 DFQATT, CDR2 SNEGSKA (reference sequence). In DNA, the CDR3 is TGCAGTGCAAAATTCCTAGTGGGTGAGCAGTTCTTC. Amino acid sequence: CSAKFLVGEQFF.

This chain connects TRBV7-2 to TRBJ2-7; D is undetermined. The CDR3 loop spans 14 amino acids. Trimming took off 1 base at V and 3 bases at J, with 10 bases between the two ends. Germline V gene sequence: CDR1 SGHTA, CDR2 FQGNSA. The CDR3 loop reads CASSLVGAYYEQYF. For the CDR3, the DNA is TGTGCCAGCAGCTTAGTCGGAGCCTACTACGAGCAGTACTTC. Together with reference TRBV7-2 and TRBJ2-7, the CDR3 gives the full variable domain: GAGVSQSPSNKVTEKGKDVELRCDPISGHTALYWYRQSLGQGLEFLIYFQGNSAPDKSGLPSDRFSAERTGGSVSTLTIQRTQQEDSAVYLCASSLVGAYYEQYFGPGTRLTVT.

This chain uses TRBV3-1 with TRBJ2-5; a possible D gene is TRBD2 (5 bases). The CDR3 totals 17 residues. The germline V and J ends were trimmed by 0 bases and 1 base, with 15 bases remaining between them. CDR1 and CDR2 from the germline V gene are LGHDT and YNNKEL (reference sequence). CDR3 amino acids: CASSQDGGQTPQETQYF. The CDR3 DNA follows: TGTGCCAGCAGCCAAGATGGCGGGCAGACCCCCCAAGAGACCCAGTACTTC.

The rearrangement joins TRBV20-1 to TRBJ1-6; D is ambiguous. Looked up from germline, CDR1 is DFQATT and CDR2 is SNEGSKA (reference sequence). Between the trimmed V and J ends, which lost 3 bases and 6 bases, there was a span of 15 bases. CDR3 length equals 15 residues. CDR3 in amino acids: CSASNSPGGNSPLHF. CDR3 DNA sequence: TGCAGTGCTAGCAACAGTCCGGGCGGTAATTCACCCCTCCACTTT.

The V and J genes are TRBV20-1 and TRBJ2-7; D might be TRBD2 (5 bases). TRBJ2-5 matches the DNA end more closely, so the J call is doubtful. Germline assignment: CDR1 DFQATT and CDR2 SNEGSKA (reference sequence). CDR3 length: 11 residues. The CDR3 is CSATREGTQYF. The CDR3 DNA reads as TGCAGTGCTACTAGAGAGGGGACCCAGTACTTC.

Only a few counts were recorded for this clonotype. The rearrangement joins TRBV29-1 to TRBJ2-3; possibly TRBD1 for D (5 bases). The CDR3 has 15 residues. Germline CDR1 is SQVTM and CDR2 is ANQGSEA. Trimming left V 5 bases short and J 4 bases short, with 19 bases between. The DNA for the CDR3 is TGCAGCGTTACCAAAACAGGTTATAAGGCAGATACGCAGTATTTT. It translates to CSVTKTGYKADTQYF.

The chain employs TRBV4-3 and TRBJ1-2; a weak D match, TRBD1 (6 bases). V lost 1 base and J lost 4, with 19 bases in between. The germline V gene has CDR1 LGHNA and CDR2 YSLEER. The CDR3 totals 17 residues. The CDR3 DNA reads as TGCGCCAGCAGCCAAGCCTTCGCAGGGGTTGACGGCTATGGCTACACCTTC. Translating gives CASSQAFAGVDGYGYTF.

The gene calls are TRBV7-2 and TRBJ1-1; TRBD1 matches 7 bases. The V gene end was trimmed by 0 bases and the J gene end by 3 bases; junction bases not matched to a gene: 7. Germline CDR1 SGHTA, CDR2 FQGNSA. This CDR3 spans 16 amino acids. This CDR3 reads CASSLALGRGYTEAFF. CDR3 DNA sequence: TGTGCCAGCAGCTTAGCGTTGGGCAGGGGGTACACTGAAGCTTTCTTT.